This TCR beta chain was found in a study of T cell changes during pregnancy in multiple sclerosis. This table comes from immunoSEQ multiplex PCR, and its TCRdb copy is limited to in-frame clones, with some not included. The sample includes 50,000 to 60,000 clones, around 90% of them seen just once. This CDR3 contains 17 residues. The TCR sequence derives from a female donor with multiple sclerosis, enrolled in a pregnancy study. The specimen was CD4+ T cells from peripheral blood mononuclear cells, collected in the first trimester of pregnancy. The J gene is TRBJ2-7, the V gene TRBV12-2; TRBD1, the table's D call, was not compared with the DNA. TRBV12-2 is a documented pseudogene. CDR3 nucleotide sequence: TGTGCAAGTCGCTTATATCGTCTTGGGGGCGTGGTGGGTGAGCAGTACTTC. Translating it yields CASRLYRLGGVVGEQYF.